The 10 T cell receptor beta chains given below trace back to one sample, sequenced in a study of early T cells in non-severe SARS-CoV-2 infection. MiXCR was run by TCRdb on the 5' RACE reads, yielding one entry per CDR3 protein. The sample consists of roughly 80,000 distinct CDR3 sequences, roughly 9.6% of them appearing once. What was sequenced was whole blood. Receptors were obtained from an adult who was a healthcare worker with PCR-confirmed SARS-CoV-2 infection or an uninfected control (not recorded which).

This chain joins TRBV27 and TRBJ2-2, with unresolved D. The CDR3 has 14 amino acids. Trimming took off 6 bases at V and 6 bases at J, with 14 bases between the two ends. Per the germline V gene, CDR1 is MNHEY and CDR2 is SMNVEV (reference sequence). The CDR3 sequence: CASSTGPYAGELFF. The CDR3 DNA sequence: TGTGCCAGCAGCACCGGGCCCTATGCCGGGGAGCTGTTTTTT.

The chain joins TRBV10-3 to TRBJ2-3; D perhaps matches TRBD1 (7 bases). The CDR3 loop spans 19 amino acids. Germline CDR1 ENHRY, CDR2 SYGVKD. The ends were cut back, 3 bases at V and 0 bases at J, with 22 bases in the middle. The CDR3 spells CAISEWGQLGGSSTDTQYF. The CDR3 coding sequence is TGTGCCATCAGTGAATGGGGACAGCTGGGGGGCTCTAGCACAGATACGCAGTATTTT.

The sample holds a few counts of this clonotype. The chain links TRBV5-1 to TRBJ2-5, with TRBD2 matching 7 bases. V lost 3 bases, J lost 1 base, and 6 bases stayed unmatched. The germline gives CDR1 SGHRS, CDR2 YFSETQ. CDR3 length: 15 amino acids. CDR3 region: CASSSMGGGQETQYF. Written as DNA, the CDR3 is TGCGCCAGCAGCTCCATGGGCGGGGGCCAAGAGACCCAGTACTTC.

This clonotype was seen many times. This chain connects TRBV7-2 to TRBJ2-7; D remains unclear. V dropped 5 bases and J dropped 7 bases, with 9 bases sitting between them. From germline, CDR1 is SGHTA and CDR2 FQGNSA. The CDR3 has 11 amino acids. The CDR3 loop reads CASSLLVEQYF. CDR3 nucleotides: TGTGCCAGCAGCCTACTTGTAGAGCAGTACTTC. The full variable domain, its missing parts supplied by reference TRBV7-2 and TRBJ2-7, is GAGVSQSPSNKVTEKGKDVELRCDPISGHTALYWYRQSLGQGLEFLIYFQGNSAPDKSGLPSDRFSAERTGGSVSTLTIQRTQQEDSAVYLCASSLLVEQYFGPGTRLTVT.

This clonotype was detected ten times or more. The genes are TRBV10-3 and TRBJ2-1; D possibly corresponds to TRBD2 (6 bases). Looked up from germline, CDR1 is ENHRY and CDR2 is SYGVKD. V was clipped by 0 bases and J by 6 bases, with 12 bases between them. The CDR3 spans 15 residues. The CDR3 nucleotides are TGTGCCATCAGTGAGTCGGGAGGCGGGACCAATGAGCAGTTCTTC. This encodes CAISESGGGTNEQFF.

The chain employs TRBV5-1 and TRBJ2-5; possibly TRBD1 for D (5 bases). Trimming stripped 0 bases from V and 6 bases from J, with 9 bases between. The germline gives CDR1 SGHRS, CDR2 YFSETQ. The CDR3 extends over 13 amino acids. The chain's CDR3 is CASSLEGAKTQYF. DNA of the CDR3: TGCGCCAGCAGCTTGGAAGGGGCCAAGACCCAGTACTTC.

This clonotype came up many times. The chain carries TRBV7-9 and TRBJ2-1; possibly TRBD1 or TRBD2 for D (6 bases each). The CDR3 has 13 amino acids. V shed 0 bases and J shed 7 bases, with 7 bases lying between them. The germline V gene encodes CDR1 SEHNR and CDR2 FQNEAQ (reference sequence). In DNA, the CDR3 is TGTGCCAGCAGCTTAGCAGGGGGGAATGAGCAGTTCTTC. This gives the protein CASSLAGGNEQFF.

This clonotype showed up many times. This sequence joins TRBV9 and TRBJ2-7; D is possibly TRBD2 (5 bases). Trimming took 4 bases from V and 3 from J, leaving 11 bases between them. This CDR3 is 13 amino acids long. Germline CDR1 is SGDLS and CDR2 is YYNGEE. CDR3 DNA sequence: TGTGCCAGCAGCCCCGGACTTTTCTACGAGCAGTACTTC. This codes for CASSPGLFYEQYF.

This clonotype was recorded only once. This chain connects TRBV5-1 to TRBJ1-2; D unresolved. CDR3 length equals 13 residues. Trimming took off 4 bases at V and 4 bases at J, with 11 bases between the two ends. From germline, CDR1 is SGHRS and CDR2 YFSETQ. CDR3 in DNA: TGCGCCAGCAGCGACCAGCCGGTCTATGGCTACACCTTC. Translating it yields CASSDQPVYGYTF.

This clonotype was observed many times. The V gene is TRBV27, the J gene TRBJ2-5; the match to TRBD1 covers 9 bases. This CDR3 is built from 14 residues. With V trimmed by 5 bases and J by 5 bases, 6 bases remained unmatched. Looked up from germline, CDR1 is MNHEY and CDR2 is SMNVEV (reference sequence). The CDR3 sequence: CASSRGDRVETQYF. The CDR3 DNA follows: TGTGCCAGCAGTAGAGGGGACAGGGTGGAGACCCAGTACTTC.